A selection of T cell receptor beta chains follows, all from one sample in a study of T cell responses to AZD1222 COVID-19 vaccine. Profiling relied on immunoSEQ multiplex PCR, and the TCRdb table lists in-frame clones only, not all of them. The data contain about 140,000 clones, 80% to 95% of them singletons. The specimen comprised peripheral blood, sampled 28 days after the second AZD1222 dose. The receptors shown here come from an adult who received the AZD1222 COVID-19 vaccine. The CDR3 runs from the conserved cysteine through the conserved F or W. The order of the fields is J gene, V gene, D gene, clone size, CDR3 DNA, CDR3 protein. The D gene is left open where the match is weak. Part of the rows lack a size; the others show once, few, many or a class for expanded clones.

j_call: TRBJ1-1
v_call: TRBV5-4
d_call: -
clone_size: -
cdr3_nt: TGTGCCAGCAGCTTGGCCCGGGTGCGTTACACTGAAGCTTTCTTT
cdr3_aa: CASSLARVRYTEAFF

j_call: TRBJ1-3
v_call: TRBV13
d_call: -
clone_size: -
cdr3_nt: TGTGCCAGCAGCTTAGGCCCAGAGTCAGGGGCGAACACCATATATTTT
cdr3_aa: CASSLGPESGANTIYF

j_call: TRBJ1-4
v_call: TRBV10-3
d_call: -
clone_size: -
cdr3_nt: TGTGCCATCAGTGGACAGCTTAATGAAAAACTGTTTTTT
cdr3_aa: CAISGQLNEKLFF

j_call: TRBJ2-3
v_call: TRBV2
d_call: TRBD2
clone_size: -
cdr3_nt: TGTGCCAGCAACGGACTAGCGGGAGACTCAGATACGCAGTATTTT
cdr3_aa: CASNGLAGDSDTQYF

j_call: TRBJ1-1
v_call: TRBV5-1
d_call: TRBD1
clone_size: few
cdr3_nt: TGCGCCAGCAGACCGGGACAGGGGAGGAACACTGAAGCTTTCTTT
cdr3_aa: CASRPGQGRNTEAFF

j_call: TRBJ2-7
v_call: TRBV2
d_call: TRBD2
clone_size: -
cdr3_nt: TGTGCCAGCAGTGTTCGGCTAGCGGCCTACGAGCAGTACTTC
cdr3_aa: CASSVRLAAYEQYF

j_call: TRBJ2-3
v_call: TRBV3-1/TRBV3-2
d_call: -
clone_size: few
cdr3_nt: TGTGCCAGCAGCCAAAACTCCCTCGGGCTTGGACCAGGAGATACGCAGTATTTT
cdr3_aa: CASSQNSLGLGPGDTQYF

j_call: TRBJ2-1
v_call: TRBV19
d_call: TRBD2
clone_size: -
cdr3_nt: TGTGCCAGTAGTCCGGCGGGAGGCCCCTACAATGAGCAGTTCTTC
cdr3_aa: CASSPAGGPYNEQFF

j_call: TRBJ1-3
v_call: TRBV19
d_call: TRBD1
clone_size: few
cdr3_nt: TGTGCCACAAGAGGACAGGTCTCTGGAAACACCATATATTTT
cdr3_aa: CATRGQVSGNTIYF

j_call: TRBJ2-1
v_call: TRBV5-1
d_call: -
clone_size: -
cdr3_nt: TGCGCCAGTAAGGAGTACAATGAGCAGTTCTTC
cdr3_aa: CASKEYNEQFF

j_call: TRBJ2-1
v_call: TRBV7-9
d_call: -
clone_size: -
cdr3_nt: TGTGCCAGCAGCCTCTCAGGACTCCCATCCTACAATGAGCAGTTCTTC
cdr3_aa: CASSLSGLPSYNEQFF

j_call: TRBJ2-7
v_call: TRBV3-1/TRBV3-2
d_call: -
clone_size: -
cdr3_nt: TGTGCCAGCAGCCGGACTTTCTCCTACGAGCAGTACTTC
cdr3_aa: CASSRTFSYEQYF

j_call: TRBJ1-5
v_call: TRBV6-5
d_call: TRBD1
clone_size: -
cdr3_nt: TGTGCCAGCAACGACAGGGGTAATCAGCCCCAGCATTTT
cdr3_aa: CASNDRGNQPQHF

j_call: TRBJ1-1
v_call: TRBV7-2
d_call: -
clone_size: -
cdr3_nt: TGTGCCAGCAGCTTTTGGCAGGGGACTACTGAAGCTTTCTTT
cdr3_aa: CASSFWQGTTEAFF

j_call: TRBJ2-7
v_call: TRBV2
d_call: -
clone_size: -
cdr3_nt: TGTGCCAGCAGCCAGAGCGACTACGAGCAGTACTTC
cdr3_aa: CASSQSDYEQYF

j_call: TRBJ1-2
v_call: TRBV5-1
d_call: -
clone_size: -
cdr3_nt: TGCGCCAGCAGCTTGGCCGGACAGTCGAGGTCCTTC
cdr3_aa: CASSLAGQSRSF

j_call: TRBJ2-1
v_call: TRBV7-3
d_call: TRBD1
clone_size: -
cdr3_nt: TGTGCCAGCAGCTTATCAGGGGGCCCCTACAATGAGCAGTTCTTC
cdr3_aa: CASSLSGGPYNEQFF

j_call: TRBJ1-1
v_call: TRBV6-2/TRBV6-3
d_call: -
clone_size: -
cdr3_nt: TGTGCCAGCAGTTACTTCCTACTAAACACTGAAGCTTTCTTT
cdr3_aa: CASSYFLLNTEAFF

j_call: TRBJ2-4
v_call: TRBV28
d_call: TRBD2
clone_size: -
cdr3_nt: TGTGCCAGCACCAAAGCGGGAGTCGAAAACATTCAGTACTTC
cdr3_aa: CASTKAGVENIQYF

j_call: TRBJ2-5
v_call: TRBV19
d_call: TRBD1
clone_size: -
cdr3_nt: TGTGCCAGTAGAAAACTTTATTCGGACAGGGGGGAAGAGACCCAGTACTTC
cdr3_aa: CASRKLYSDRGEETQYF

j_call: TRBJ2-7
v_call: TRBV10-3
d_call: -
clone_size: -
cdr3_nt: TGTGCCATCAGTGAATCAGGGGGGATCTACGAGCAGTACTTC
cdr3_aa: CAISESGGIYEQYF

j_call: TRBJ2-7
v_call: TRBV4-2
d_call: TRBD1
clone_size: -
cdr3_nt: TGTGCCAGCAGTCCCGGGACAGGGCCGATCCTCTACGAGCAGTACTTC
cdr3_aa: CASSPGTGPILYEQYF

j_call: TRBJ1-2
v_call: TRBV6-5
d_call: -
clone_size: -
cdr3_nt: TGTGCCAGCAGTTATGGTCAGGGTGATGGCTACACCTTC
cdr3_aa: CASSYGQGDGYTF

j_call: TRBJ1-1
v_call: TRBV11-3
d_call: -
clone_size: -
cdr3_nt: TGTGCCAGCAGCCTAGTGAGGAACACTGAAGCTTTCTTT
cdr3_aa: CASSLVRNTEAFF

j_call: TRBJ2-1
v_call: TRBV7-9
d_call: TRBD2
clone_size: -
cdr3_nt: TGTGCCAGCAGCGAGGGGACTAGCGGAGCTCAGCAGTTCTTC
cdr3_aa: CASSEGTSGAQQFF

j_call: TRBJ1-1
v_call: TRBV10-3
d_call: -
clone_size: -
cdr3_nt: TGTGCCACAGGGGATACTGAAGCTTTCTTT
cdr3_aa: CATGDTEAFF

j_call: TRBJ1-5
v_call: TRBV28
d_call: -
clone_size: -
cdr3_nt: TGTGCCAGCAGTTTAGGGCAGGGGCACAGCAATCAGCCCCAGCATTTT
cdr3_aa: CASSLGQGHSNQPQHF

j_call: TRBJ1-3
v_call: TRBV10-3
d_call: -
clone_size: -
cdr3_nt: TGTGCCATCAGGGAGAACGGATACTCTGGAAACACCATATATTTT
cdr3_aa: CAIRENGYSGNTIYF

j_call: TRBJ2-7
v_call: TRBV15
d_call: -
clone_size: -
cdr3_nt: TGTGCCACCAGCAGAGGCCCAGGGACCTACGAGCAGTACTTC
cdr3_aa: CATSRGPGTYEQYF

j_call: TRBJ2-7
v_call: TRBV5-1
d_call: -
clone_size: once
cdr3_nt: TGCGCCAGCCGGGACACAACCTACGAGCAGTACTTC
cdr3_aa: CASRDTTYEQYF

j_call: TRBJ2-7
v_call: TRBV5-5
d_call: -
clone_size: -
cdr3_nt: TGTGCCAGCAGCCTCCAAACACAGGGATACGAGCAGTACTTC
cdr3_aa: CASSLQTQGYEQYF

j_call: TRBJ1-5
v_call: TRBV5-1
d_call: -
clone_size: -
cdr3_nt: TGCGCCAGCAGCTTGGCAGGGGAAGGTCAGCCCCAGCATTTT
cdr3_aa: CASSLAGEGQPQHF

j_call: TRBJ2-7
v_call: TRBV3-1/TRBV3-2
d_call: TRBD2
clone_size: -
cdr3_nt: TGTGCCAGCAGCCAATCGAGCGGGATCACCGAGCAGTACTTC
cdr3_aa: CASSQSSGITEQYF

j_call: TRBJ1-2
v_call: TRBV7-9
d_call: -
clone_size: -
cdr3_nt: TGTGCCAGCAGCTTAGATTTCGTGGGAAGTGGCTACACCTTC
cdr3_aa: CASSLDFVGSGYTF

j_call: TRBJ1-1
v_call: TRBV6-6
d_call: -
clone_size: -
cdr3_nt: TGTGCCAGCACCACTACCTTCATGAACACTGAAGCTTTCTTT
cdr3_aa: CASTTTFMNTEAFF

j_call: TRBJ1-5
v_call: TRBV10-1
d_call: -
clone_size: -
cdr3_nt: TGCGCCAGCAGCCCCTCCGGGACCTATCAGCCCCAGCATTTT
cdr3_aa: CASSPSGTYQPQHF

j_call: TRBJ2-1
v_call: TRBV11-2
d_call: -
clone_size: -
cdr3_nt: TGTGCCAGCAGCCGCTTGGCAGGGACCTACAATGAGCAGTTCTTC
cdr3_aa: CASSRLAGTYNEQFF

j_call: TRBJ2-1
v_call: TRBV28
d_call: TRBD2
clone_size: -
cdr3_nt: TGTGCCACCCTAGCGGGAGTAGGCGATGAGCAGTTCTTC
cdr3_aa: CATLAGVGDEQFF

j_call: TRBJ2-1
v_call: TRBV3-1/TRBV3-2
d_call: TRBD2
clone_size: -
cdr3_nt: TGTGCCAGCAGCCAAGATGGCCGGGAGGGGCTAAGAGGGCAGTTCTTC
cdr3_aa: CASSQDGREGLRGQFF

j_call: TRBJ1-2
v_call: TRBV2
d_call: -
clone_size: -
cdr3_nt: TGTGCCAGCAGTGAAGAAGGGAACTATGGCTACACCTTC
cdr3_aa: CASSEEGNYGYTF

j_call: TRBJ1-4
v_call: TRBV4-1
d_call: -
clone_size: once
cdr3_nt: TGCGCCAGCAGGTACCGGGACACAGCCCGTGAAAAACTGTTTTTT
cdr3_aa: CASRYRDTAREKLFF

j_call: TRBJ1-2
v_call: TRBV6-1
d_call: -
clone_size: -
cdr3_nt: TGTGCCAGCAGTGAAGTGGGGGGATCATATGGCTACACCTTC
cdr3_aa: CASSEVGGSYGYTF

j_call: TRBJ2-7
v_call: TRBV9
d_call: TRBD2
clone_size: -
cdr3_nt: TGTGCCAGCAGCGTAGGAGCGGGGCCTGGAGACGAGCAGTACTTC
cdr3_aa: CASSVGAGPGDEQYF

j_call: TRBJ2-1
v_call: TRBV12-3/TRBV12-4
d_call: -
clone_size: -
cdr3_nt: TGTGCCAGCAGCCCTCTGGCCTACAATGAGCAGTTCTTC
cdr3_aa: CASSPLAYNEQFF

j_call: TRBJ1-1
v_call: TRBV30
d_call: -
clone_size: -
cdr3_nt: TGTGCCTGGAGTGTACGGGGGGGGGCGCCGAACACTGAAGCTTTCTTT
cdr3_aa: CAWSVRGGAPNTEAFF